This TCR beta chain was sequenced in a study of control samples from healthy donors and cancer patients. The CDR3 has 16 residues. Germline CDR1 and CDR2: SGHRS and YFSETQ. V was clipped by 2 bases and J by 3 bases, with 14 bases between them. Assay: immunoSEQ multiplex PCR; the TCRdb copy retains only in-frame clones and omits some. The sample shows about 68,000 clones, nearly 85% of them seen only once. The sequence was collected from a man aged 60 to 75 in good health. The genes are TRBV5-1 and TRBJ2-2, with a tentative D call TRBD1 (5 bases). The sequenced sample consisted of blood. The CDR3 coding sequence is TGCGCCAGCAGCTTCACGCGTTGGGGCGACACCGGGGAGCTGTTTTTT. It encodes CASSFTRWGDTGELFF.